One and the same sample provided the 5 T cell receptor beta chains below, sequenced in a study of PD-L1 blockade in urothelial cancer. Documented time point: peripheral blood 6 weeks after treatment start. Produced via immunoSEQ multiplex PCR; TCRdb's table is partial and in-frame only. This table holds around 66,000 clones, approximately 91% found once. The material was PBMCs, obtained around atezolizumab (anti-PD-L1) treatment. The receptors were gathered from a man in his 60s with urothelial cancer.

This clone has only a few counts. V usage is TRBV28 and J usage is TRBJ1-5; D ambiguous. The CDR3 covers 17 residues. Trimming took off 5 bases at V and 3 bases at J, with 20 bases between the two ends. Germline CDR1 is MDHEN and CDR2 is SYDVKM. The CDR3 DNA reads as TGTGCCAGCAGTCCAAGTAGAGGAGGGTTTTACAATCAGCCCCAGCATTTT. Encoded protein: CASSPSRGGFYNQPQHF.

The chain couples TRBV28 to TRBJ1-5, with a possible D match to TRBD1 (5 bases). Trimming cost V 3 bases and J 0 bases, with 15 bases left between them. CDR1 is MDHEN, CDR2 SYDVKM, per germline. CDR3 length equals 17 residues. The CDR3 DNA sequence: TGTGCCAGCAGTTTGTGGGGGGGGGTGCCTAGCAATCAGCCCCAGCATTTT. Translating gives CASSLWGGVPSNQPQHF. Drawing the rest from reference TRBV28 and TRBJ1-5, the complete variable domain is DVKVTQSSRYLVKRTGEKVFLECVQDMDHENMFWYRQDPGLGLRLIYFSYDVKMKEKGDIPEGYSVSREKKERFSLILESASTNQTSMYLCASSLWGGVPSNQPQHFGDGTRLSIL.

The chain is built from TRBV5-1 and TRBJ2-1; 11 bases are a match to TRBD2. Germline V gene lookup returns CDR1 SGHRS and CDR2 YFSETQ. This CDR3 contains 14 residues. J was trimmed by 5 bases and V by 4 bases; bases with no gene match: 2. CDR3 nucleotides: TGCGCCAGCAGCCAGGGACTAGCGGACAATGAGCAGTTCTTC. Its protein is CASSQGLADNEQFF.

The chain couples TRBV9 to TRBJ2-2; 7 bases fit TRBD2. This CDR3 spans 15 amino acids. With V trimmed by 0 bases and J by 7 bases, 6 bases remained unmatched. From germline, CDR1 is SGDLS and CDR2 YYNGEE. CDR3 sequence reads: CASSVGGLSVGELFF. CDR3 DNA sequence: TGTGCCAGCAGCGTAGGGGGACTAAGTGTCGGGGAGCTGTTTTTT.

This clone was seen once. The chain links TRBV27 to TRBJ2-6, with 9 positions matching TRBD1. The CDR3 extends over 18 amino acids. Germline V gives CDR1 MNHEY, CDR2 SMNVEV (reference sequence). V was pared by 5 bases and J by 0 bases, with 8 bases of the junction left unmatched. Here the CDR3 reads CASSPTGTGTSGANVLTF. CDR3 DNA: TGTGCCAGCAGTCCCACCGGGACAGGGACCTCTGGGGCCAACGTCCTGACTTTC.